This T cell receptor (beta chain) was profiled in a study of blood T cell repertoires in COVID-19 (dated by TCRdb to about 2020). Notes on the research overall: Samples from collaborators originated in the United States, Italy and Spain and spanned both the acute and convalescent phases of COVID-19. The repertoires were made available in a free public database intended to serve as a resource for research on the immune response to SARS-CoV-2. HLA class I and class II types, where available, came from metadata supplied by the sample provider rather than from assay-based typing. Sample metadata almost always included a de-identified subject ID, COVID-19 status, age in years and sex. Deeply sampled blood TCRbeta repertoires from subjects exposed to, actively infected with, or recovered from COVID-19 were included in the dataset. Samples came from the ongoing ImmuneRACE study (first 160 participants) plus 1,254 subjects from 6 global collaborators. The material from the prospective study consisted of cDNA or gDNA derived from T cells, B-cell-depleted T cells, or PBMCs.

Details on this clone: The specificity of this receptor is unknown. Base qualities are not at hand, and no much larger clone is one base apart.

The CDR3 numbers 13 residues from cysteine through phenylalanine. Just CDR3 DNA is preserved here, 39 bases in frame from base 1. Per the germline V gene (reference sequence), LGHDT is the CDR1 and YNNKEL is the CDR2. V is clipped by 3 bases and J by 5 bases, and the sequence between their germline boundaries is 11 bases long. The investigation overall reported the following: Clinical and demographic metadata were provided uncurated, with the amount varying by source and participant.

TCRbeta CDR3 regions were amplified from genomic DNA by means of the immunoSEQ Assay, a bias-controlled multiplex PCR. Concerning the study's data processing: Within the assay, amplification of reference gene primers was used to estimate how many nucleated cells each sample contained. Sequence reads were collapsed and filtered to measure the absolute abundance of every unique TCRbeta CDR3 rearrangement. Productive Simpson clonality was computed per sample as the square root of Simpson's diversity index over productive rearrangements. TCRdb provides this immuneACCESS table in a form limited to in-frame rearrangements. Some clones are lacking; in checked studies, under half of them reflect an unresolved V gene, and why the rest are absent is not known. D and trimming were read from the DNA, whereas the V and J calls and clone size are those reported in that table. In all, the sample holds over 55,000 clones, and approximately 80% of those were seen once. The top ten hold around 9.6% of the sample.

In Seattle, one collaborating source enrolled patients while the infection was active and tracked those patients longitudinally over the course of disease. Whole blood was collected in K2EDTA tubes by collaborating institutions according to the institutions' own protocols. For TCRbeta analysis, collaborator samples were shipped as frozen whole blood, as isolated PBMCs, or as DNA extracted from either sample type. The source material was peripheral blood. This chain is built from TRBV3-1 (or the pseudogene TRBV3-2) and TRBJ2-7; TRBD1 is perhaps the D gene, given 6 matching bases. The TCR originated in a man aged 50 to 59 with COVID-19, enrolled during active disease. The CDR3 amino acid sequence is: CASSHAQGNEQYF. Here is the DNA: TGTGCCAGCAGCCATGCCCAGGGGAACGAGCAGTACTTC.